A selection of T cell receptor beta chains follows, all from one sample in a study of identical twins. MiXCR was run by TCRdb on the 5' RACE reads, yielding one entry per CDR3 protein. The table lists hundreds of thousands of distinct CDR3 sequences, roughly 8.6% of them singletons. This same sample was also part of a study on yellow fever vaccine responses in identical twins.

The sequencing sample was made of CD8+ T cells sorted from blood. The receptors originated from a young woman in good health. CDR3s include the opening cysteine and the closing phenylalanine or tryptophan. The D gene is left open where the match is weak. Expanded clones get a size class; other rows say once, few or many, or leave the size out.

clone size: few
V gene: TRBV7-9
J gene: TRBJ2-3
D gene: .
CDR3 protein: CASSHPGDAPDTQYF
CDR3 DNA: TGTGCCAGCAGCCATCCGGGAGACGCGCCAGATACGCAGTATTTT

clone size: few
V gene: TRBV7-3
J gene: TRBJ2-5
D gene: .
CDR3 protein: CASSLTGAGETQYF
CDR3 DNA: TGTGCCAGCAGCTTAACTGGGGCTGGAGAGACCCAGTACTTC

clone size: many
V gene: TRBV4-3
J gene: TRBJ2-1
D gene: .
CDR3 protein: CASSQDPGGREQFF
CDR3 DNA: TGCGCCAGCAGCCAAGATCCCGGGGGAAGGGAGCAGTTCTTC

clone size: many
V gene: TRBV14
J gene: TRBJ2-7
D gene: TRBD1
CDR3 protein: CASSQRDSLWKYEQYF
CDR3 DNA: TGTGCCAGCAGCCAGAGGGACAGCCTTTGGAAATACGAGCAGTACTTC

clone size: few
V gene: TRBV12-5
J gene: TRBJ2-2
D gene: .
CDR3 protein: CASGLTSARSTGELFF
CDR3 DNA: TGTGCTAGTGGTTTGACCTCCGCCAGATCCACCGGGGAGCTGTTTTTT

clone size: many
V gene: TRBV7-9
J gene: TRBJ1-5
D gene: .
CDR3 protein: CASSLGMEPQHF
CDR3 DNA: TGTGCCAGCAGCTTAGGGATGGAGCCCCAGCATTTT

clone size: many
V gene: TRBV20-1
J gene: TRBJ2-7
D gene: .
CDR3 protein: CSATLGLGPSSYEQYF
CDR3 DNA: TGCAGTGCCACCCTAGGACTTGGACCGAGCTCCTACGAGCAGTACTTC

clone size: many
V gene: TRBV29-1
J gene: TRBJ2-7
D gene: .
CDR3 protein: CSVAEGLRLEQYF
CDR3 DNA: TGCAGCGTTGCGGAGGGGCTACGACTCGAGCAGTACTTC

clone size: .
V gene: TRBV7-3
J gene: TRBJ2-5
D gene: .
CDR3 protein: CASSLTGAEETQYF
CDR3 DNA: TGTGCCAGCAGCTTAACAGGGGCTGAAGAGACCCAGTACTTC

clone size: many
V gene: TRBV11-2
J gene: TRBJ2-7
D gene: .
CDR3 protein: CASRSPKGYEQYF
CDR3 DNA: TGTGCCAGCAGGTCTCCTAAGGGGTACGAGCAGTACTTC

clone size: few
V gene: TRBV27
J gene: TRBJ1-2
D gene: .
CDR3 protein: CASSLSGASYGYTF
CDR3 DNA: TGTGCCAGCAGTTTATCAGGGGCGAGCTATGGCTACACCTTC

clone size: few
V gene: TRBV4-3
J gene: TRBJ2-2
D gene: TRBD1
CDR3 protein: CASSQTLQGASYTGELFF
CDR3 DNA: TGCGCCAGCAGCCAAACCCTCCAGGGGGCTAGTTACACCGGGGAGCTGTTTTTT

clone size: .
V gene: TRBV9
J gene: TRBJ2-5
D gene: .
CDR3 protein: CASSVGGFSEETQYF
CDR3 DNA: TGTGCCAGCAGCGTAGGGGGGTTCTCGGAAGAGACCCAGTACTTC

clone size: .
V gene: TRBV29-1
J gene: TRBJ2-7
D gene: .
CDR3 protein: CSVRGIHAYEQYF
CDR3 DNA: TGCAGCGTTAGGGGTATCCATGCCTACGAGCAGTACTTC

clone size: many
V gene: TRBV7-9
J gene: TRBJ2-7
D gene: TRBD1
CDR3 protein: CASSGWTGGAYEQYF
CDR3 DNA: TGTGCCAGCAGCGGCTGGACAGGGGGCGCCTACGAGCAGTACTTC

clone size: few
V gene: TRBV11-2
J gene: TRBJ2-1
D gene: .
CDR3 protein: CASSQRGEQFF
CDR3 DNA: TGTGCCAGCAGCCAAAGGGGGGAGCAGTTCTTC

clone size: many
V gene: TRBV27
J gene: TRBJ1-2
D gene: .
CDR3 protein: CASSSGASYGYTF
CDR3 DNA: TGTGCCAGCAGTTCCGGAGCGTCCTACGGCTACACCTTC

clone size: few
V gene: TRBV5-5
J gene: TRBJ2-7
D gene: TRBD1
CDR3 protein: CASSSPGQTYEQYF
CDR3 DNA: TGTGCCAGCAGCTCGCCGGGACAGACCTACGAGCAGTACTTC

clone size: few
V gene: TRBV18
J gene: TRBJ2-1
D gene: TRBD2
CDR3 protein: CASSPKREGGNEQFF
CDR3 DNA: TGTGCCAGCTCACCGAAGCGGGAGGGTGGCAATGAGCAGTTCTTC

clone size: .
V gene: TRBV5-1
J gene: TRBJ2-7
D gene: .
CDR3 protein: CASSLAGSPYEQYF
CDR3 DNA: TGCGCCAGCAGCTTGGCTGGCTCACCCTACGAGCAGTACTTC

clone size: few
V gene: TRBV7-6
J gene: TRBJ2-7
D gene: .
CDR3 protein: CASSPGQGVHYEQYF
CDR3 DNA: TGTGCCAGCAGCCCCGGTCAGGGAGTTCACTACGAGCAGTACTTC

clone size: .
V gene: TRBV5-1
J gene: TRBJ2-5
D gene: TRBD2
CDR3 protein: CASSLEGGPAETQYF
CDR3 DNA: TGCGCCAGCAGCTTGGAGGGAGGGCCAGCAGAGACCCAGTACTTC

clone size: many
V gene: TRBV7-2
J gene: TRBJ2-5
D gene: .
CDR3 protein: CASSLDPGETQYF
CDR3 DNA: TGTGCCAGCAGCTTAGACCCAGGGGAGACCCAGTACTTC

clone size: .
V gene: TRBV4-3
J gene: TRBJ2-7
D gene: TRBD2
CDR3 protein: CASSQDWLAGGYYEQYF
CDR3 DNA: TGCGCCAGCAGCCAAGATTGGCTAGCGGGAGGGTACTACGAGCAGTACTTC

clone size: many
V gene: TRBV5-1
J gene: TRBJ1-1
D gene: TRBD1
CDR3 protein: CASTLGQGAPTEAFF
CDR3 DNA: TGCGCCAGCACCTTGGGTCAGGGGGCGCCGACTGAAGCTTTCTTT

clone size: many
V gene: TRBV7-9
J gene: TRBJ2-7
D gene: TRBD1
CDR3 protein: CASSNDRGLEQYF
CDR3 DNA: TGTGCCAGCAGTAATGACAGGGGGCTCGAGCAGTACTTC

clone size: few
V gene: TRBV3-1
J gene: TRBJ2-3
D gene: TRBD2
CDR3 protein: CASSRGRGETDTQYF
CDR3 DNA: TGTGCCAGCAGCCGGGGGCGGGGGGAGACAGATACGCAGTATTTT

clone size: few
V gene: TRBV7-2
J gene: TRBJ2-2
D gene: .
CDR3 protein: CASRPSSARNTGELFF
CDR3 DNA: TGTGCCAGCCGTCCCTCTAGCGCGAGGAACACCGGGGAGCTGTTTTTT

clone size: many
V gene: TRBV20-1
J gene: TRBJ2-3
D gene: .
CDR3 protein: CSASGFLGLDTQYF
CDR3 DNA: TGCAGTGCTAGTGGATTTCTGGGCCTGGATACGCAGTATTTT

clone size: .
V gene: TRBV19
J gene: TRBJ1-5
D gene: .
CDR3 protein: CASSLGRDPQHF
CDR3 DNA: TGTGCCAGTAGTTTGGGGCGAGATCCCCAGCATTTT

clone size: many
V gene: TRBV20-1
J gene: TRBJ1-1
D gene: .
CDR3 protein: CSARDRAGTGTEAFF
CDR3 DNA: TGCAGTGCTAGAGATCGGGCAGGAACGGGCACTGAAGCTTTCTTT

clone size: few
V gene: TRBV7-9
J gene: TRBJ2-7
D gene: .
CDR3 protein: CASSSRVEGEQYF
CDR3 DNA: TGTGCCAGCAGCTCTAGGGTGGAGGGAGAGCAGTACTTC

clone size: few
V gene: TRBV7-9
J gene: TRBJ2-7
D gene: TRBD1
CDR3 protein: CASRRQGASTYEQYF
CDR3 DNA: TGTGCCAGCAGGAGACAGGGGGCTAGCACCTACGAGCAGTACTTC

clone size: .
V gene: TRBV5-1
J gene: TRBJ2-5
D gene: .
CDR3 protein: CASSLVGLPREETQYF
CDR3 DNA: TGCGCCAGCAGCTTGGTAGGCTTACCTAGGGAAGAGACCCAGTACTTC

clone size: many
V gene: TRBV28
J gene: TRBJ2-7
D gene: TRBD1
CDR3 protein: CASSLSETGVNYEQYF
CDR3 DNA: TGTGCCAGCAGCCTCAGCGAGACAGGGGTTAACTACGAGCAGTACTTC

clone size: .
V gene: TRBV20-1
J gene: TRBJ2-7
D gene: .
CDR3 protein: CSARALEGAYEQYF
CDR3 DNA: TGCAGTGCTAGAGCGTTGGAGGGAGCCTACGAGCAGTACTTC

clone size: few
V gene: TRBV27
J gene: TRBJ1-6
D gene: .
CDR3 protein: CASTLSGGNSPLHF
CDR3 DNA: TGTGCCAGCACCCTTTCTGGGGGTAATTCACCCCTCCACTTT

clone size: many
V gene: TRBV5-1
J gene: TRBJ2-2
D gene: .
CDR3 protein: CASSPPANTGELFF
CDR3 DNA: TGCGCCAGCAGCCCACCGGCTAACACCGGGGAGCTGTTTTTT

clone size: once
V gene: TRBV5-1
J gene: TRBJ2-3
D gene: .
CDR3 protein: CASRETGEPTNTQYF
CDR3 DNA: TGCGCCAGCAGGGAGACAGGTGAACCCACGAATACGCAGTATTTT

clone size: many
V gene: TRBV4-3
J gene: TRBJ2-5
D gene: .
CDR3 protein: CASSQDFRSRGETQYF
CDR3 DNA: TGCGCCAGCAGCCAAGATTTTAGGTCGCGCGGGGAGACCCAGTACTTC

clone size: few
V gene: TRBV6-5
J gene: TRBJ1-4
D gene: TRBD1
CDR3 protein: CASRLGTGGVNEKLFF
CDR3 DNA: TGTGCCAGCAGACTCGGGACAGGGGGCGTAAATGAAAAACTGTTTTTT

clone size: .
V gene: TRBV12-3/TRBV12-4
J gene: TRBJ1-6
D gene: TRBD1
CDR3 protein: CASGTALNSPLHF
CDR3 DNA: TGTGCCAGCGGGACAGCACTTAATTCACCCCTCCACTTT

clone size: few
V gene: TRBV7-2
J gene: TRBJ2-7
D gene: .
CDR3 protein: CASSLPGTPTPYEQYF
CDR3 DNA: TGTGCCAGCAGCCTCCCCGGGACACCGACCCCCTACGAGCAGTACTTC

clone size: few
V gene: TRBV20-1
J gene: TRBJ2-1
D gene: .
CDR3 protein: CSAKGVPQSNEQFF
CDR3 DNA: TGCAGTGCCAAAGGGGTGCCCCAAAGCAATGAGCAGTTCTTC

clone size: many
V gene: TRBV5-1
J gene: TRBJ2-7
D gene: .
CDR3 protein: CASSWTASYEQYF
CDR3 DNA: TGCGCCAGCAGCTGGACAGCCTCCTACGAGCAGTACTTC

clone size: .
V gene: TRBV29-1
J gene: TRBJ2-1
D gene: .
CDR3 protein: CSVVWRNSYNEQFF
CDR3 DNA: TGCAGCGTTGTGTGGAGAAACTCCTACAATGAGCAGTTCTTC

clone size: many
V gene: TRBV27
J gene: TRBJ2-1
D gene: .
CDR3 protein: CASSSLDYNEQFF
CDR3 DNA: TGTGCCAGCAGTTCTCTGGATTACAATGAGCAGTTCTTC

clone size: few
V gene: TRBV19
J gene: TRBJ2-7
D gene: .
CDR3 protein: CASSTHRESYEQYF
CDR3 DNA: TGTGCCAGTAGTACCCACAGGGAATCCTACGAGCAGTACTTC

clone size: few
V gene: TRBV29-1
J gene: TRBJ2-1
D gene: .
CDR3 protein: CSVIFLSGPNEQFF
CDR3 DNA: TGCAGCGTTATTTTTTTGTCCGGTCCCAATGAGCAGTTCTTC

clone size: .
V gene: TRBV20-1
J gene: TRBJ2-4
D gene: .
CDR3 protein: CSATEPADPSGNIQYF
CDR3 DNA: TGCAGTGCTACTGAGCCGGCGGATCCGAGCGGAAACATTCAGTACTTC

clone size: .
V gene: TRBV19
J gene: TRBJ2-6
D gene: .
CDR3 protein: CASSLSPSGANVLTF
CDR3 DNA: TGTGCCAGTAGTCTCTCACCCTCTGGGGCCAACGTCCTGACTTTC